Listed below are T cell receptor beta chains from one sample, sequenced in a study of T cells in localized non-small cell lung cancer. The method was immunoSEQ multiplex PCR; TCRdb's version includes in-frame clones alone and lacks a portion of them. Of around 25,000 clones listed, roughly 92% are singletons. The sample in question was peripheral blood, obtained before any cancer treatment. These receptors all come from a woman aged 40 to 75 with stage I lung adenocarcinoma. CDR3s include the opening cysteine and the closing phenylalanine or tryptophan.

14 | TRBJ1-3 | TRBV7-2 | CASSFGHSGNTIYF
13 | TRBJ1-2 | TRBV2 | CASSLTVYYGYTF
14 | TRBJ1-3 | TRBV27 | CASSLSRTQDTIYF
13 | TRBJ2-1 | TRBV7-6 | CASSLESGNEQFF
11 | TRBJ2-5 | TRBV7-2 | CASSSGGPQYF
14 | TRBJ1-2 | TRBV28 | CASSLSGPNYGYTF
14 | TRBJ2-3 | TRBV5-1 | CASSYGQSTDTQYF
13 | TRBJ2-1 | TRBV19 | CASTLSSFNEQFF
14 | TRBJ2-7 | TRBV21-1 | CASSKSDGSYEQYF
16 | TRBJ2-3 | TRBV27 | CASSNKREGGTDTQYF
13 | TRBJ2-2 | TRBV2 | CASGPRGTGELFF
13 | TRBJ2-7 | TRBV7-7 | CASSSEFRTEQYF
14 | TRBJ2-7 | TRBV28 | CASSLLQGRDEQYF
14 | TRBJ2-5 | TRBV7-9 | CASSLRDSQETQYF
15 | TRBJ1-2 | TRBV14 | CASSQVGDARFGYTF
13 | TRBJ2-2 | TRBV10-2 | CASRTGGHGELFF
14 | TRBJ2-2 | TRBV19 | CASSMGLYTGELFF
13 | TRBJ2-7 | TRBV5-6 | CASSSGLVYEQYF
18 | TRBJ1-4 | TRBV5-6 | CASSFIGFTGTANEKLFF
15 | TRBJ2-5 | TRBV11-2 | CASSLRPTVEETQYF
14 | TRBJ2-3 | TRBV19 | CASSSMGSTDTQYF
14 | TRBJ2-5 | TRBV28 | CASGRDSLQETQYF
13 | TRBJ2-7 | TRBV5-1 | CASSLVGIYEQYF
13 | TRBJ2-7 | TRBV4-1 | CASSQLAGVEQYF
15 | TRBJ1-2 | TRBV7-9 | CASSNSAPLSDGYTF
13 | TRBJ1-1 | TRBV5-4 | CASKTGGKTEAFF
15 | TRBJ1-2 | TRBV11-2 | CASSQGQGAPYGYTF
13 | TRBJ1-1 | TRBV7-9 | CASSLTSLGTDLF
13 | TRBJ2-7 | TRBV28 | CASSLGTVREQYF
12 | TRBJ2-3 | TRBV30 | CAWSRGGDTQYF
15 | TRBJ2-1 | TRBV5-1 | CASSLGQGRVNEQFF
15 | TRBJ1-4 | TRBV28 | CASSAPGRAHEKLFF
14 | TRBJ2-7 | TRBV11-2 | CASSLAPTAYEQYF
14 | TRBJ1-2 | TRBV10-2 | CASSAGQGARGYTF
18 | TRBJ2-6 | TRBV5-8 | CASSLPGLTSSGANVLTF
15 | TRBJ2-3 | TRBV6-1 | CASSEGDRITDTQYF
14 | TRBJ2-7 | TRBV5-1 | CASSWTGGRYEQYF